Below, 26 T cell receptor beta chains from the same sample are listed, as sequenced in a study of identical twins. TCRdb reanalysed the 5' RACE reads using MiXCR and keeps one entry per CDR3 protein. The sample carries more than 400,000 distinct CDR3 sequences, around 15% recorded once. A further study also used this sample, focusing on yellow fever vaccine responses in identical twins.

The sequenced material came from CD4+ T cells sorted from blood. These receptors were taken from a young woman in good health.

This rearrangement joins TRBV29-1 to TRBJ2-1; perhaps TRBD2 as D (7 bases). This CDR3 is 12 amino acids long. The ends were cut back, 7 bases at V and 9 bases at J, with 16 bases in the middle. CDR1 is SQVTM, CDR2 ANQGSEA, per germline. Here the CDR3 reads CSEARGGGEQFF. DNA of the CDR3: TGCAGCGAGGCGAGGGGGGGCGGTGAGCAGTTCTTC.

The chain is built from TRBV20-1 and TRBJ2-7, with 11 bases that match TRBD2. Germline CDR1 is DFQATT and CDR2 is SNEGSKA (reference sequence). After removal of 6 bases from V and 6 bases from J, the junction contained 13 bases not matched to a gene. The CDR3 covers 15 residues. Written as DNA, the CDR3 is TGCAGTGCCCCGGGGGGTAGCGGGAGGGTTCTCGAGCAGTACTTC. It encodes CSAPGGSGRVLEQYF.

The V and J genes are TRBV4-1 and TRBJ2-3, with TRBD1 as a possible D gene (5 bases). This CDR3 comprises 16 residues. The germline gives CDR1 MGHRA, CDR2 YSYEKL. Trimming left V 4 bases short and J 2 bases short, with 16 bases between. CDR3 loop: CASSRQQVPNTDTQYF. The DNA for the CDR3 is TGCGCCAGCAGCCGGCAACAGGTCCCAAACACAGATACGCAGTATTTT.

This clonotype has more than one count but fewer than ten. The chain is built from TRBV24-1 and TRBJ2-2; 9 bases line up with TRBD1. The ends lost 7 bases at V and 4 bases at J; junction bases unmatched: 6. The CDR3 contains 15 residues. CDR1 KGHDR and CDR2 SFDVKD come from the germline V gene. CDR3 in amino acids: CATRPSTGGTGELFF. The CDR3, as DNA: TGTGCCACCAGGCCATCGACAGGGGGCACCGGGGAGCTGTTTTTT.

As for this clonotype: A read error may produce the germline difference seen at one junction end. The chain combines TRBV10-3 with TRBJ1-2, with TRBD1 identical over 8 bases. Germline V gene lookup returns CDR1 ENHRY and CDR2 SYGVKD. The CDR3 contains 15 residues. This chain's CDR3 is CAIGGAGGPNYGYTF. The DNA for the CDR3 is TGTGCCATCGGGGGAGCAGGGGGCCCAAACTATGGATACACCTTC.

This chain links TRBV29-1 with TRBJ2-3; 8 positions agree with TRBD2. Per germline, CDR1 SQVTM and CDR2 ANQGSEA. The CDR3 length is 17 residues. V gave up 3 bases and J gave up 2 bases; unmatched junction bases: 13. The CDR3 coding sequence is TGCAGCGTTGACCTCCTTTTTCAGCGGGGGAACACAGATACGCAGTATTTT. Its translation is CSVDLLFQRGNTDTQYF.

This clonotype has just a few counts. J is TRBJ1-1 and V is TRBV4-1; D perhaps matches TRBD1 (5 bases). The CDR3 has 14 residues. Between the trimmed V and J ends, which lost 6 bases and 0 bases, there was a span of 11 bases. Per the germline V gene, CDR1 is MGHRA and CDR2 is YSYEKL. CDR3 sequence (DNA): TGCGCCAGCAGGGGGCTACTACTGAACACTGAAGCTTTCTTT. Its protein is CASRGLLLNTEAFF.

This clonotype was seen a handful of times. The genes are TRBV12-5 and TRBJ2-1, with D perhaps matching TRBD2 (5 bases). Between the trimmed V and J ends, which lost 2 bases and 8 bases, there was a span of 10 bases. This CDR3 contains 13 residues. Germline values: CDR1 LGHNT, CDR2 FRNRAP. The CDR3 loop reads CASGLPPRDEQFF. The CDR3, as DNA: TGTGCTAGTGGTTTGCCCCCGCGGGATGAGCAGTTCTTC.

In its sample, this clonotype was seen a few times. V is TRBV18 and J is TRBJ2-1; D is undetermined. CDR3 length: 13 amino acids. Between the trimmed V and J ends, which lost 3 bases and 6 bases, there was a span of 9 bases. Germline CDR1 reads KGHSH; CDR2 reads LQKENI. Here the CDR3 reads CASSPTRGNEQFF. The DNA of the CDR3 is TGTGCCAGCTCACCGACACGAGGCAATGAGCAGTTCTTC.

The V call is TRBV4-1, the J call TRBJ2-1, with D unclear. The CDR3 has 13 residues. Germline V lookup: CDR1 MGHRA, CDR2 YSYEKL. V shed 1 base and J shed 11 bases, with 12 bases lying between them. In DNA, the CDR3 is TGCGCCAGCAGCCAAGTTTCCCTATCCCAGCAGTTCTTC. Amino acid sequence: CASSQVSLSQQFF.

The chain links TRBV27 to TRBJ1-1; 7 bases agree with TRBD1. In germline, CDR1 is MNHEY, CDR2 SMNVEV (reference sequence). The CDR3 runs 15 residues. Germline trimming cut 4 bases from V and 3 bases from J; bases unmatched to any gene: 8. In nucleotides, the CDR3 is TGTGCCAGCAGTTCTCCCCGACAGGGATACACTGAAGCTTTCTTT. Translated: CASSSPRQGYTEAFF.

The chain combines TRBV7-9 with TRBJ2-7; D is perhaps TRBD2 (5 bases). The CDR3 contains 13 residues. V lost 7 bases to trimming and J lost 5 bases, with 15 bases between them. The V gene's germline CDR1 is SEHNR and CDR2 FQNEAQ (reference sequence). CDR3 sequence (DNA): TGTGCCAGCACCCCCACGGGGTACAACGAGCAGTACTTC. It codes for CASTPTGYNEQYF. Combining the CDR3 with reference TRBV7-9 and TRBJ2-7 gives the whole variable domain DTGVSQNPRHKITKRGQNVTFRCDPISEHNRLYWYRQTLGQGPEFLTYFQNEAQLEKSRLLSDRFSAERPKGSFSTLEIQRTEQGDSAMYLCASTPTGYNEQYFGPGTRLTVT.

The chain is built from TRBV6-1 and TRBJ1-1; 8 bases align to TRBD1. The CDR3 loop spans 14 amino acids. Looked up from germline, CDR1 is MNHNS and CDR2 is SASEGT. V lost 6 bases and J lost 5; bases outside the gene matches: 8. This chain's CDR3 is CASRQGALVTEAFF. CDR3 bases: TGTGCCAGCAGGCAGGGGGCGTTGGTTACTGAAGCTTTCTTT.

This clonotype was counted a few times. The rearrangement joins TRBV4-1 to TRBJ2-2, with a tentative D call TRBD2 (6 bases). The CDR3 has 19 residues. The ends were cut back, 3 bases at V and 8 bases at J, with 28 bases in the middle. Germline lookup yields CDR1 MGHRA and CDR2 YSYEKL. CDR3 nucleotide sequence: TGCGCCAGCAGCCAGCCCGGGACTTCCCTCGGGGTCAGGTCTGGGGAGCTGTTTTTT. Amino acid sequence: CASSQPGTSLGVRSGELFF.

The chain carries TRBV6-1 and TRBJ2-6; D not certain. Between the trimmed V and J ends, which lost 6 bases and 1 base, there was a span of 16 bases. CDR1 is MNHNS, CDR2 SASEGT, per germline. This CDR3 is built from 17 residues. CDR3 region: CASSPPLGFSGANVLTF. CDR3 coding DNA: TGTGCCAGCAGCCCACCGCTGGGGTTTTCTGGGGCCAACGTCCTGACTTTC.

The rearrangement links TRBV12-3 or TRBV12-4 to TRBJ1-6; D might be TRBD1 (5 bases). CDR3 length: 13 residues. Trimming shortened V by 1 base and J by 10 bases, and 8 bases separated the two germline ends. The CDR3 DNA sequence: TGTGCCAGCAGTTTAGAAAGGGGATCACCCCTCCACTTT. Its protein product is CASSLERGSPLHF.

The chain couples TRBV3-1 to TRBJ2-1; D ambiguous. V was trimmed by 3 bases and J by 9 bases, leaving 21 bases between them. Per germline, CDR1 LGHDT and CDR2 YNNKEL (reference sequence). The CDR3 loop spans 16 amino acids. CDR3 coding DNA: TGTGCCAGCAGCCACGGAATTGGGTCGGCATTAAGTGAGCAGTTCTTC. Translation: CASSHGIGSALSEQFF.

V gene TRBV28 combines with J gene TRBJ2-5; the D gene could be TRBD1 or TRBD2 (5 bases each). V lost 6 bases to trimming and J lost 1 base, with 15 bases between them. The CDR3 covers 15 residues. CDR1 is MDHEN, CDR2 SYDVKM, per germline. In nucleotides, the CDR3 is TGTGCCAGCAGGATGGGGGATCGCGCCCAAGAGACCCAGTACTTC. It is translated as CASRMGDRAQETQYF.

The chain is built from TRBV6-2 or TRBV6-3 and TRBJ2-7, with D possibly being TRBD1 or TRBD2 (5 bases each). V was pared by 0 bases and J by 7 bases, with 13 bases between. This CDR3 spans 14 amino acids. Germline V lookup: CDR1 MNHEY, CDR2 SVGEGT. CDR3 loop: CASSYSGTLGEQYV. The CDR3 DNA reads TGTGCCAGCAGTTACTCGGGGACCCTAGGGGAGCAGTACGTC.

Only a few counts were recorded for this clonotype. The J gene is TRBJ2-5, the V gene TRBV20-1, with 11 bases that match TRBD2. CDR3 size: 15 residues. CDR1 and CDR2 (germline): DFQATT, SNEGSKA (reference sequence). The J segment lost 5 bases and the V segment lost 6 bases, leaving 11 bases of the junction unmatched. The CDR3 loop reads CSATPGLAAAETQYF. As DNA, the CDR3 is TGCAGTGCGACCCCGGGACTAGCGGCTGCGGAGACCCAGTACTTC.

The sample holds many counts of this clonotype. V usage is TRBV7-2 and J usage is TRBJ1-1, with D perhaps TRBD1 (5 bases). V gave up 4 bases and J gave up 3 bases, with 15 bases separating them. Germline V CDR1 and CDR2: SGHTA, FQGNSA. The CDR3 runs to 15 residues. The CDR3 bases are TGTGCCAGCAGCTCAAGTCCTCAGGGTTACACTGAAGCTTTCTTT. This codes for CASSSSPQGYTEAFF.

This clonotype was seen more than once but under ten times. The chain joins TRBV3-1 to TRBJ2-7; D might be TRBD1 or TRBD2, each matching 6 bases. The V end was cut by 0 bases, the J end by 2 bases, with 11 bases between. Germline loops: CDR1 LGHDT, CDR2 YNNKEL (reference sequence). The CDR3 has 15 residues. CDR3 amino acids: CASSQERGETYEQYF. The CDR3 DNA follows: TGTGCCAGCAGCCAAGAAAGGGGGGAAACCTACGAGCAGTACTTC.

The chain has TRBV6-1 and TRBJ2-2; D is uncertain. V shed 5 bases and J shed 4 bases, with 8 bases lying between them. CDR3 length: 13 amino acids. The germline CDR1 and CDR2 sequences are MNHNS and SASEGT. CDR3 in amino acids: CASSTVLTGELFF. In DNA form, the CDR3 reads TGTGCCAGCAGTACCGTACTCACCGGGGAGCTGTTTTTT.

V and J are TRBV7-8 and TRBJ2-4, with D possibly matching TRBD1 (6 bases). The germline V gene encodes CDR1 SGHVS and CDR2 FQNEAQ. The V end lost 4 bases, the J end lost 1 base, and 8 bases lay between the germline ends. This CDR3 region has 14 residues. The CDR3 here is CASSSGVAKNIQYF. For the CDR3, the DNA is TGTGCCAGCAGCTCAGGGGTTGCCAAAAACATTCAGTACTTC.

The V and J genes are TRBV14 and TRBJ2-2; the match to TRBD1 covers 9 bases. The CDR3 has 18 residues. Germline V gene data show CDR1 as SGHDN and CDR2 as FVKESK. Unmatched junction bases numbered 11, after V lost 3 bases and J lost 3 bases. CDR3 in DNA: TGTGCCAGCAGCCACCCGACAGGGGGGCGTACGTACACCGGGGAGCTGTTTTTT. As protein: CASSHPTGGRTYTGELFF.

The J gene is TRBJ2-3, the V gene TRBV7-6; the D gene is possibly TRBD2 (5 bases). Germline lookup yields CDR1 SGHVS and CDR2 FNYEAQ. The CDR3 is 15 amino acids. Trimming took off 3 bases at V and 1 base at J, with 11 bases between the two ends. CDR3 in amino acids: CASSFYGEGTDTQYF. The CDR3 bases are TGTGCCAGCAGCTTTTACGGGGAAGGCACAGATACGCAGTATTTT.